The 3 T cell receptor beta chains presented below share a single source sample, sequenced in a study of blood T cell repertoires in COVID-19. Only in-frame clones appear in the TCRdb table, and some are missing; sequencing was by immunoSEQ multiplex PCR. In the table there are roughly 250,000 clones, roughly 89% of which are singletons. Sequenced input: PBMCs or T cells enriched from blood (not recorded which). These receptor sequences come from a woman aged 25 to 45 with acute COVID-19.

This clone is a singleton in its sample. The CDR3 bases are TGTGCCAGCAGCCCCAGGGAGGCGACTAATGAAAAACTGTTTTTT. Translated, it gives CASSPREATNEKLFF. The V gene is TRBV3-1 (or the pseudogene TRBV3-2), the J gene TRBJ1-4, with TRBD1 as a possible D gene (5 bases). Germline V gives CDR1 LGHDT, CDR2 YNNKEL (reference sequence). V was clipped by 4 bases and J by 2 bases, with 11 bases between them. This CDR3 is 15 amino acids long.

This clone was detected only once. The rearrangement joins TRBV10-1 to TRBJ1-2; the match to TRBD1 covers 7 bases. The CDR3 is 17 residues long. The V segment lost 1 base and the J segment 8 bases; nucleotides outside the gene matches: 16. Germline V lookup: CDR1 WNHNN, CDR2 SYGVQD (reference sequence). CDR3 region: CASSEFSPRGTVAGYTF. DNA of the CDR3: TGCGCCAGCAGTGAGTTCTCCCCCAGGGGGACAGTGGCCGGCTACACCTTC.

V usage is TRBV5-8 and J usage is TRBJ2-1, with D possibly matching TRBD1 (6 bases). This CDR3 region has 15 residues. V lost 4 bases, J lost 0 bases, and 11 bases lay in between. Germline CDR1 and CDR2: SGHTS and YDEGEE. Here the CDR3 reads CASSLQGSSYNEQFF. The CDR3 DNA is TGTGCCAGCAGCCTACAGGGTAGCTCCTACAATGAGCAGTTCTTC.